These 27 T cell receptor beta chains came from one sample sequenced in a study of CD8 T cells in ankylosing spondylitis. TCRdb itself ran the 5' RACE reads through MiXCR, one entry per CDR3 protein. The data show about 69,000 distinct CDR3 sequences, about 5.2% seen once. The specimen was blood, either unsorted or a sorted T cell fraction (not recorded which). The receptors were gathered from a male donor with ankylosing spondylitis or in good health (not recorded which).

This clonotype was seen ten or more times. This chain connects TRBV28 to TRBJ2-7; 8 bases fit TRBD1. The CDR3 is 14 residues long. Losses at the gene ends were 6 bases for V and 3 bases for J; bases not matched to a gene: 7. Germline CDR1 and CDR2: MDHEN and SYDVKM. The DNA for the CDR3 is TGTGCCAGCAGACTTACTACAGGGGGCTACGAGCAGTACTTC. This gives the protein CASRLTTGGYEQYF.

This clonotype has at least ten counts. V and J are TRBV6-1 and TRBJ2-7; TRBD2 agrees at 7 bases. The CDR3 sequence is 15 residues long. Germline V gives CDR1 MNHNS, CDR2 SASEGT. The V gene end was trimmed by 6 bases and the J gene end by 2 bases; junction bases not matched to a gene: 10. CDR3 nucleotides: TGTGCCAGCAGGGGGGGGGAGGGAGGAACCTACGAGCAGTACTTC. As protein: CASRGGEGGTYEQYF.

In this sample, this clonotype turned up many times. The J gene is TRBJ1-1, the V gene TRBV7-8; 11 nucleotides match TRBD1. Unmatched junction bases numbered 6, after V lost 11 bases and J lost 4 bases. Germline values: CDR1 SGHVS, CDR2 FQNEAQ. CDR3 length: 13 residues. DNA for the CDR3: TGTGCCGCGCAAGGGACAGGGGGCACTGAAGCTTTCTTT. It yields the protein CAAQGTGGTEAFF.

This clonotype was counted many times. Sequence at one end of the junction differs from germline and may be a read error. This chain's CDR3 is CASSLEGRGYNEQFF. Written as DNA, the CDR3 is TGTGCCAGCAGCTTAGAGGGCAGGGGCTACAATGAGCAGTTTTTC. The genes are TRBV7-2 and TRBJ2-1, with D tentatively TRBD1 (6 bases). This CDR3 is 15 amino acids long. The germline CDR1 and CDR2 sequences are SGHTA and FQGNSA.

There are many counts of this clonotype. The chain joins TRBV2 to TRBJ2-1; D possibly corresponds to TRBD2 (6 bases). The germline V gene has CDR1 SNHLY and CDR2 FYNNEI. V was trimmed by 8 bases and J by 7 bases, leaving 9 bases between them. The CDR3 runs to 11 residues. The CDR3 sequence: CASGGWNEQFF. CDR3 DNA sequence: TGTGCCAGCGGGGGGTGGAATGAGCAGTTCTTC.

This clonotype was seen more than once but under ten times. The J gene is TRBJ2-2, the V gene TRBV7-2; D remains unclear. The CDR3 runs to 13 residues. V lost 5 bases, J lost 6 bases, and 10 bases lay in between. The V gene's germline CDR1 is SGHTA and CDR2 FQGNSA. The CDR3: CASSIGVAGELFF. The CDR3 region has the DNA TGTGCCAGCAGCATCGGAGTTGCCGGGGAGCTGTTTTTT.

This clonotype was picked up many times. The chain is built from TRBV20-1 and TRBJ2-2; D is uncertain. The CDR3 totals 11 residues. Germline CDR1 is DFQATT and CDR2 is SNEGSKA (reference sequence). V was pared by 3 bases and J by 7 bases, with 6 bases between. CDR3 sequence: CSASLNGELFF. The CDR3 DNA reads TGCAGTGCTAGCCTCAACGGGGAGCTGTTTTTT.

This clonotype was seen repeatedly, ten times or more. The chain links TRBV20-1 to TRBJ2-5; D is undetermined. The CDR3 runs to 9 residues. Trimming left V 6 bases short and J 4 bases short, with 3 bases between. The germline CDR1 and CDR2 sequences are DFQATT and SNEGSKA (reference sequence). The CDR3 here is CSAGETQYF. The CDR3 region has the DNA TGCAGTGCGGGAGAGACCCAGTACTTC.

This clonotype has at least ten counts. CDR3 sequence: CASSLTTGGVEQYF. The CDR3 bases are TGCGCCAGCAGCTTGACTACAGGGGGCGTCGAGCAGTACTTC. The rearrangement uses TRBV5-1 and TRBJ2-7, with 9 bases that match TRBD1. The CDR3 is 14 amino acids. CDR1 and CDR2 (germline): SGHRS, YFSETQ. J lost 6 bases, V lost 1 base, and 5 bases had no gene match.

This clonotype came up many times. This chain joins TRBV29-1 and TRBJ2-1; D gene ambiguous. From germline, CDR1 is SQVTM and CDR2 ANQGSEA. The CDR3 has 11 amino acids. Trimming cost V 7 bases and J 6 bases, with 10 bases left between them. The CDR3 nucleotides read TGCAGCGGCCAGCAAACCAATGAGCAGTTCTTC. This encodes CSGQQTNEQFF.

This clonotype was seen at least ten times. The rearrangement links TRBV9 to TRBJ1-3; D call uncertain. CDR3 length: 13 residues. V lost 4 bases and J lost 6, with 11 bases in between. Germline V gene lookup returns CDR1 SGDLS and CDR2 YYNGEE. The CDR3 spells CASSTIAENTIYF. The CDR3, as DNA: TGTGCCAGCAGCACTATTGCCGAAAACACCATATATTTT.

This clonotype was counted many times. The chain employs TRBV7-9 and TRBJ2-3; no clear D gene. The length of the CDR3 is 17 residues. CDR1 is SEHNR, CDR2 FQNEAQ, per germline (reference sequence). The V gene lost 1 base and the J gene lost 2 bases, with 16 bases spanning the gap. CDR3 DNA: TGTGCCAGCAGCTTAGGAATGCGTCGAGACGACACAGATACGCAGTATTTT. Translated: CASSLGMRRDDTDTQYF.

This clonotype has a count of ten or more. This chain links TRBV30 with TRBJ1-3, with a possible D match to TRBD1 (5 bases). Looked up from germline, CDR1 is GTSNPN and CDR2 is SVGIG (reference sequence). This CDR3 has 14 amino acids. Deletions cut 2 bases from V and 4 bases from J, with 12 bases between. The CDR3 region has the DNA TGTGCCTGGAGTTCCGGGACCCTAGGAAACACCATATATTTT. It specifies CAWSSGTLGNTIYF.

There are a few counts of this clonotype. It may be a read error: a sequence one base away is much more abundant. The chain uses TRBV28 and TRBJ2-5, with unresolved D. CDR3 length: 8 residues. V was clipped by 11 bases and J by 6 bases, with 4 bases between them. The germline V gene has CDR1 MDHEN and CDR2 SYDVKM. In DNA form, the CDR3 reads TGTGCCGCCCAGACCCAGTACTTC. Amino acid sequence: CAAQTQYF.

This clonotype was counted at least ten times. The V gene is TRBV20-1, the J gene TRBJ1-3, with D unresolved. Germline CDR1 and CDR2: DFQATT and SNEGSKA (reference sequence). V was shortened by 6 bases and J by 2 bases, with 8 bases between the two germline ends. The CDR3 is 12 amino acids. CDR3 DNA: TGCAGTGCGTATCCCCCTGGAAACACCATATATTTT. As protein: CSAYPPGNTIYF.

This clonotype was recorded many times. The CDR3 reads CASSPDDRATGWYSGANVLTF. Here the CDR3 DNA reads TGTGCCAGCAGCCCCGATGACAGGGCTACCGGGTGGTACTCTGGGGCCAACGTCCTGACTTTC. The chain recombines TRBV4-2 with TRBJ2-6, with 7 nucleotides matching TRBD1. This CDR3 comprises 21 residues. The ends lost 4 bases at V and 0 bases at J; junction bases unmatched: 18. CDR1 and CDR2 from the germline V gene are LGHNA and YNFKEQ.

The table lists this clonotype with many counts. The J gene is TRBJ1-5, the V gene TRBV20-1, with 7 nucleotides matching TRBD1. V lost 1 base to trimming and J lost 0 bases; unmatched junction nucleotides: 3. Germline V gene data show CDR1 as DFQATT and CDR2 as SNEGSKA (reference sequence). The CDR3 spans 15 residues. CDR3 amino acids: CSARGHRGSNQPQHF. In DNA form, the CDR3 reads TGCAGTGCTAGAGGCCACAGGGGTAGCAATCAGCCCCAGCATTTT.

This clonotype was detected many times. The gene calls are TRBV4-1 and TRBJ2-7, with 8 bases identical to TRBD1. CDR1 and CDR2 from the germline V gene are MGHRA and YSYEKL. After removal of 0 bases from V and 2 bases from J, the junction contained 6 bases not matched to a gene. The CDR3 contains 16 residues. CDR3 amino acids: CASSQEVQGVPYEQYF. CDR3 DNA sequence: TGCGCCAGCAGCCAAGAAGTACAGGGGGTACCCTACGAGCAGTACTTC.

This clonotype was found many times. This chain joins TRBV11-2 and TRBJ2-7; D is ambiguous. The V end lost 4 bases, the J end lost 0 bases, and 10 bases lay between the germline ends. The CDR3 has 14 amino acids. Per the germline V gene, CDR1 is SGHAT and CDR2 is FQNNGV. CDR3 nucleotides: TGTGCCAGCAGCTGGCCCATGAGCTCCTACGAGCAGTACTTC. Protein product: CASSWPMSSYEQYF.

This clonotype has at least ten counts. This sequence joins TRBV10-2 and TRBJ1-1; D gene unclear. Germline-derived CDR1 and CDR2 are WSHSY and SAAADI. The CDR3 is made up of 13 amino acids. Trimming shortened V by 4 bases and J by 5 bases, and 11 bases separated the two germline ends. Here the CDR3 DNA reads TGCGCCAGCAGTGTGTCGAGGTCTACTGAAGCTTTCTTT. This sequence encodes CASSVSRSTEAFF.

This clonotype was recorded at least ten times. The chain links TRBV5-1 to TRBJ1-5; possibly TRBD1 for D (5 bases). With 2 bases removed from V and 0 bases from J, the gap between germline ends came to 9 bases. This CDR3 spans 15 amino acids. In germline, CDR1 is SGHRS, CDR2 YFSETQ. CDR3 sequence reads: CASSFGGDSNQPQHF. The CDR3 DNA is TGCGCCAGCAGCTTTGGGGGGGATAGCAATCAGCCCCAGCATTTT.

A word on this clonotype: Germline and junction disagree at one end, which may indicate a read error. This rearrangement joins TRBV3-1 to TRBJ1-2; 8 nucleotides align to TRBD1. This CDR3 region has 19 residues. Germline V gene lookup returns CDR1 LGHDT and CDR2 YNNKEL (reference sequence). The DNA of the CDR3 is TGTGCCACCAGCCAGCAAGGCAGGAACAGGGGGTTTGTAGACTATGGCTACACCTTC. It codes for CATSQQGRNRGFVDYGYTF.

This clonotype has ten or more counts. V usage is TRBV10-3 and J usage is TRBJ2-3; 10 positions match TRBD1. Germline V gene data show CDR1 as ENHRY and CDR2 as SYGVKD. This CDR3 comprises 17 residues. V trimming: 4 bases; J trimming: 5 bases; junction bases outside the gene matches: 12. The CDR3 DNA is TGTGCCATCAGTGGGGGACAGGGGCCGGGAGGAGGAGATACGCAGTATTTT. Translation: CAISGGQGPGGGDTQYF.

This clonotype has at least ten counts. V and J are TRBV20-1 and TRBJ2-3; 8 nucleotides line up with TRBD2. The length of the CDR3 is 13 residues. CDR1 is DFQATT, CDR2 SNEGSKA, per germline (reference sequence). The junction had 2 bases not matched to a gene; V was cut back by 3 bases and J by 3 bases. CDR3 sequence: CSASSGETDTQYF. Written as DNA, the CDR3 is TGCAGTGCTAGTAGCGGGGAAACAGATACGCAGTATTTT.

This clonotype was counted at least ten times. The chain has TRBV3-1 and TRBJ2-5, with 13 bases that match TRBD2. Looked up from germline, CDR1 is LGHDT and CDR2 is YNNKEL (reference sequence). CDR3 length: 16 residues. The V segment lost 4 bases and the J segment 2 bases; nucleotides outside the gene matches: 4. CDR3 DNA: TGTGCCAGCAGCCGGAGACTAGCGGGGGGACAAGAGACCCAGTACTTC. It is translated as CASSRRLAGGQETQYF.

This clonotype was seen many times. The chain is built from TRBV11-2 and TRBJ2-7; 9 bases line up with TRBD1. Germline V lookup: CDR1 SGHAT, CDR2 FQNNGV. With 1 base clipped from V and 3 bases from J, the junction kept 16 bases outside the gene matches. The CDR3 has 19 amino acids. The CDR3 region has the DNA TGTGCCAGCAGCTTAGTCCCTCCACCACAGGGGGCTATGGTCTACGAGCAGTACTTC. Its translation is CASSLVPPPQGAMVYEQYF.

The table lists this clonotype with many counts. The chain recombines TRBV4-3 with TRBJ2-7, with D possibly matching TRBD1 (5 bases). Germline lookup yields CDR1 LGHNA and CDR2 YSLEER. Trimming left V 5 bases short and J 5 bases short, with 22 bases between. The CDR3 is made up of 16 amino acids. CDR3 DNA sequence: TGCGCCAGCAGCGAAAATCATCAGGGCTTACTTAACGAGCAGTACTTC. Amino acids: CASSENHQGLLNEQYF.